This TCR beta chain was captured in a study of cytomegalovirus exposure and HLA in healthy donors. This PCR relied on a set of 60 Vbeta primers and 13 Jbeta primers. How the authors handled the data: In a later analysis, of around 80 million unique beta chains, roughly 10 million appeared in at least two donors. Data came from immunoSEQ multiplex PCR; TCRdb stores just in-frame clones and leaves some out. V, J and clone size were drawn from that table, and D and trimming were deduced from the DNA. The sample holds approximately 120,000 clones, around four fifths seen once. This CDR3 has 12 residues. The germline V gene encodes CDR1 SEHNR and CDR2 FQNEAQ (reference sequence). General study findings and limits: Follow-up analysis later connected one missense variant in DCLRE1C with trimming of TCR beta V- and J-genes. The investigators catalogued 150 to 200 TCR beta chains as cytomegalovirus-associated. Later, an analysis showed that TCR beta chains associated with HLA were more clonally expanded than others that were equally common.

Comments on this clone: The antigen remains undetermined.

Material for sequencing was PBMCs. The receptor was derived from a man aged 25-45 years in good health and CMV-seropositive. This chain connects TRBV7-9 to TRBJ2-5, with TRBD2 matching 7 bases. The CDR3 coding sequence is TGTGCTGGGCGGGAGTTTCAAGAGACCCAGTACTTC. Its translation is CAGREFQETQYF.